Listed below are T cell receptor beta chains from one sample, sequenced in a study of blood T cells in healthy people across ages. Via MiXCR, TCRdb re-called the 5' RACE reads, giving one row per CDR3 protein. Among approximately 810,000 distinct CDR3 sequences listed, under 30% were seen once. Sequenced input: blood. Receptors originate from a woman older than 75 in good health. The CDR3 runs from the conserved cysteine through the conserved F or W. A D gene is named only where the DNA matches it firmly. A clone size is listed for some rows: how often the clone was seen (once, few, many), or a class if it is expanded.

TRBV7-2,NA,TRBJ1-5,NA,TGTGCCAGCAGCTTATTGGGCGCGGGTGAGCCCCAGCATTTT,CASSLLGAGEPQHF
TRBV5-1,TRBD2,TRBJ2-5,once,TGCGCCAGCAGCTTGGCAGGAACTAGCGGGACGGAGACCCAGTACTTC,CASSLAGTSGTETQYF
TRBV7-2,NA,TRBJ1-2,many,TGTGCCAGCAGCCTGAGGGCCGGGAGGGGTTTTAACTATGGCTACACCTTC,CASSLRAGRGFNYGYTF
TRBV7-2,TRBD1,TRBJ2-7,once,TGTGCCAGCAGCTCCCATCCTCAGGGGGTGCTTGAGCAGTACTTC,CASSSHPQGVLEQYF
TRBV5-1,TRBD1,TRBJ2-4,many,TGCGCCAGCAGCCATCCGGGACAGGAGCTTCAGTACTTC,CASSHPGQELQYF
TRBV28,NA,TRBJ1-1,few,TGTGCCAGCAGTTTAGAACAGACGAACACTGAAGCTTTCTTT,CASSLEQTNTEAFF
TRBV29-1,TRBD2,TRBJ2-1,few,TGCAGCGTTATAGCGGGAGGCCGCAATGAGCAGTTCTTC,CSVIAGGRNEQFF
TRBV30,TRBD1,TRBJ2-6,NA,TGTGCCTGGAATAAGGGGGCCGGGGCCAACGTCCTGACTTTC,CAWNKGAGANVLTF
TRBV15,NA,TRBJ1-2,NA,TGTGCCACCAGCAGAGTACTGACTAACTATGGCTACACCTTC,CATSRVLTNYGYTF
TRBV5-1,NA,TRBJ2-1,many,TGCGCCAGCAGCTTGGACGTTTACAATGAGCAGTTCTTC,CASSLDVYNEQFF
TRBV20-1,NA,TRBJ2-3,many,TGCAGTGCTAGAGATCAGAGACCTACGCGGCGCACAGATACGCAGTATTTT,CSARDQRPTRRTDTQYF
TRBV2,TRBD1,TRBJ2-2,few,TGTGCCAGCAGTTTCGCCCGACAGGGTTCGAACACCGGGGAGCTGTTTTTT,CASSFARQGSNTGELFF
TRBV20-1,TRBD2,TRBJ2-7,many,TGCAGTGCTAGAGGCGGGGGAACCTCCTACGAGCAGTACTTC,CSARGGGTSYEQYF
TRBV24-1,NA,TRBJ2-3,many,TGTGCCACCAGTGATATGGGAGTGGGCACAGATACGCAGTATTTT,CATSDMGVGTDTQYF
TRBV24-1,TRBD1,TRBJ2-6,few,TGTGCCACCAGTGGAAGGGAGACAGGGGGCACGGGGGCCAACGTCCTGACTTTC,CATSGRETGGTGANVLTF
TRBV6-5,NA,TRBJ2-5,NA,TGTGCCAGCAGTACCCGGACGAGTGGGGAGACCCAGTACTTC,CASSTRTSGETQYF
TRBV7-8,NA,TRBJ2-6,many,TGTGCCAGCAGCCGTGGGGTGTCTGGGGCCAACGTCCTGACTTTC,CASSRGVSGANVLTF
TRBV20-1,NA,TRBJ2-2,many,TGCAGTGCTAGGACAATAACGAACACCGGGGAGCTGTTTTTT,CSARTITNTGELFF
TRBV29-1,NA,TRBJ2-5,many,TGCAGCGCCGGGGGAGGCTTCCCGCAAGAGACCCAGTACTTC,CSAGGGFPQETQYF
TRBV19,NA,TRBJ1-1,NA,TGTGCCAGTAGTTTCCCCGGGAAGGGTTCATCTGAAGCTTTCTTT,CASSFPGKGSSEAFF
TRBV5-5,NA,TRBJ2-6,many,TGTGCCAGCAGCTCCGAACCGGGGACTGGGGCCAACGTCCTGACTTTC,CASSSEPGTGANVLTF
TRBV5-1,NA,TRBJ2-5,NA,TGCGCCAGCATGTTGGGGGGGGGGCCGAATTATGAGACCCAGTACTTC,CASMLGGGPNYETQYF
TRBV20-1,NA,TRBJ1-6,many,TGCAGTGCTAGAGATCAGGGACTATCCAATTCACCCCTCCACTTT,CSARDQGLSNSPLHF
TRBV11-2,NA,TRBJ1-4,NA,TGTGCCAGCAGCCGGGGTGCAACTAATGAAAAACTGTTTTTT,CASSRGATNEKLFF
TRBV7-9,NA,TRBJ2-3,NA,TGTGCCAGCAGCCCCAGGCGGACGGACAGAGCGGTCACAGATACGCAGTATTTT,CASSPRRTDRAVTDTQYF
TRBV10-3,TRBD2,TRBJ2-2,once,TGTGCCATCAGTGTCGCCAGCGGGGGCACCGGGGAGCTGTTTTTT,CAISVASGGTGELFF
TRBV7-9,NA,TRBJ2-4,NA,TGTGCCAGCAGCCTCCGGGATCTAGGCCCAAACATTCAGTACTTC,CASSLRDLGPNIQYF
TRBV7-2,TRBD1,TRBJ1-1,few,TGTGCCAGCAGCCCTGGGAACAGGGGGGCTGAAGCTTTCTTT,CASSPGNRGAEAFF
TRBV20-1,NA,TRBJ1-1,NA,TGCAGTGCTAGAGATCACTTACAGAACACTGAAGCTTTCTTT,CSARDHLQNTEAFF
TRBV30,TRBD2,TRBJ2-2,NA,TGTGCCTTGAACAGCGGGGGGTACACCGGGGAGCTGTTTTTT,CALNSGGYTGELFF
TRBV6-2/TRBV6-3,TRBD1,TRBJ1-1,NA,TGTGCCAGCAGTTACGGGTGGACAGGAGCAAACACTGAAGCTTTCTTT,CASSYGWTGANTEAFF
TRBV27,NA,TRBJ2-3,many,TGTGCCAGCAGCGTCCGGGGGAGCACAGATACGCAGTATTTT,CASSVRGSTDTQYF
TRBV6-2/TRBV6-3,NA,TRBJ1-5,NA,TGTACCAGCAGAGCGACAGGCGTTAGCAATCAGCCCCAGCATTTT,CTSRATGVSNQPQHF
TRBV19,TRBD1,TRBJ2-3,NA,TGTGCCAGTAGTACCGGGACAGTCCGAGATACGCAGTATTTT,CASSTGTVRDTQYF
TRBV20-1,NA,TRBJ2-3,NA,TGCAGTGCTAGAGATGTCATGAGCTCTGGCACAGATACGCAGTATTTT,CSARDVMSSGTDTQYF